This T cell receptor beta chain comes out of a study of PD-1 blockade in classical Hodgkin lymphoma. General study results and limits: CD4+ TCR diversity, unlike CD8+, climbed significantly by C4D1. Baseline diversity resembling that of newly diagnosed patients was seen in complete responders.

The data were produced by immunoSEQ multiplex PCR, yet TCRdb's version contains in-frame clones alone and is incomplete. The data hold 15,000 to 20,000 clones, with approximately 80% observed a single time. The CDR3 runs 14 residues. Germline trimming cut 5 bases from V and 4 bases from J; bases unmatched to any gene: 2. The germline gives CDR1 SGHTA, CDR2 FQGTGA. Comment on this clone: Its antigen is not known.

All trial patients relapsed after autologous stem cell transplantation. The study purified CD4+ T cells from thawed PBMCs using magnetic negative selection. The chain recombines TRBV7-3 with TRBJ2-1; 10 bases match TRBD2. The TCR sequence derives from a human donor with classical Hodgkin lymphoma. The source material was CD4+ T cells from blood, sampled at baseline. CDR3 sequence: CASSKLAGYNEQFF. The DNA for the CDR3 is TGTGCCAGCAGCAAACTAGCGGGGTACAATGAGCAGTTCTTC.